This T cell receptor (beta chain) was identified in a study of blood T cell repertoires in COVID-19 (TCRdb year 2020). Study-wide context: Collaborator samples came from the United States, Italy and Spain and covered acute and convalescent phases of COVID-19. The prospective study material was composed of cDNA or gDNA derived from T cells, B-cell-depleted T cells, or PBMCs. Deeply sampled blood TCRbeta repertoires from subjects exposed to, actively infected with, or recovered from COVID-19 were included in the dataset. The repertoires were released in a freely available public database meant as a resource for research on the immune response to SARS-CoV-2. The samples were drawn from two sources: the first 160 participants of the ongoing ImmuneRACE study, and 1,000 to 1,500 subjects contributed by 6 global collaborators. The sample metadata nearly always contained a de-identified subject ID, COVID-19 status, age in years and sex. Where HLA class I and class II types were available, the types were taken from metadata supplied by the sample provider, not from assay-based typing. Overall results and qualifications from the work: How much clinical and demographic metadata was included differed by source and by participant, and the metadata was provided uncurated.

Each collaborating institution followed its own protocols to collect whole blood in K2EDTA tubes. For TCRbeta analysis, collaborator samples were shipped as frozen whole blood, as isolated PBMCs, or as DNA extracted from either sample type. About this clone: The target of this receptor is not known. Within one base of it there is no much larger clone, and no base qualities were kept.

In the germline V gene (reference sequence), CDR1 corresponds to LNHDA and CDR2 to SQIVND. The CDR3 measures 18 amino acids from cysteine to phenylalanine. Kept here is only the CDR3 DNA, which spans 54 bases and is read in frame from base 1. Relative to germline, V is missing 6 bases and J is missing 7 bases, with 15 bases of the junction outside any gene match. The immunoSEQ Assay, a bias-controlled multiplex PCR, was used to amplify TCRbeta CDR3 regions from genomic DNA. On the authors' methods: Within the assay, amplification of reference gene primers was used to estimate how many nucleated cells each sample contained. To quantify the absolute abundance of each unique TCRbeta CDR3 rearrangement, sequence reads were collapsed and filtered. Productive Simpson clonality was computed per sample as the square root of Simpson's diversity index over productive rearrangements. What TCRdb holds here is the immuneACCESS table cut down to in-frame rearrangements. Part of the clones is not present; checked against another copy, under half of the missing clones reflect an unresolved V gene, and the others are unexplained. Clonal size and the V and J genes are those of that table, whereas D and trimming came from the DNA. Present in this sample are 200,000 or so clones, 88% of which were seen just once. The leading ten clones occupy 1.5% to 2% of the sample.

The sample taken for sequencing was peripheral blood. The sequence came from a man between 65 and 79 years old with acute or convalescent COVID-19. The rearrangement combines TRBV19 with TRBJ2-1, and 13 junction bases match TRBD2. The CDR3 is CASSTGYALTSGGNEQFF. In nucleotides, the sequence is TGTGCCAGTAGCACTGGATATGCCCTGACTAGCGGGGGGAATGAGCAGTTCTTC.